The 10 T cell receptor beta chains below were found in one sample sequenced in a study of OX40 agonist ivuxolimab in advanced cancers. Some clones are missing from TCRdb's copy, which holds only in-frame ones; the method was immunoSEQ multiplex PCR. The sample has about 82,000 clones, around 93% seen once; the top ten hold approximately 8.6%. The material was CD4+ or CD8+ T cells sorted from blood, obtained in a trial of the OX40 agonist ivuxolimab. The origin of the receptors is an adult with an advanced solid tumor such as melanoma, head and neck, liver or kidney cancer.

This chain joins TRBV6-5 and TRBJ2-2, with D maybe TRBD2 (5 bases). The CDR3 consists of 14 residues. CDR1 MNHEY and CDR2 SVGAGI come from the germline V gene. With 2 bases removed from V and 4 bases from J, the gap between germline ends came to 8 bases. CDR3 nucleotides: TGTGCCAGCAGTTACGGTGAGGGCACCGGGGAGCTGTTTTTT. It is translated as CASSYGEGTGELFF.

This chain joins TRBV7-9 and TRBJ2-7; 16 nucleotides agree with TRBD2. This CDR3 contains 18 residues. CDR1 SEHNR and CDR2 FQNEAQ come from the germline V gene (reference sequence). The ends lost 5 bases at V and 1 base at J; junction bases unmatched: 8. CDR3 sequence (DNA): TGTGCCAGCAGCGCCGGGACTAGCGGGGGGGTATATTCCTACGAGCAGTACTTC. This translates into CASSAGTSGGVYSYEQYF.

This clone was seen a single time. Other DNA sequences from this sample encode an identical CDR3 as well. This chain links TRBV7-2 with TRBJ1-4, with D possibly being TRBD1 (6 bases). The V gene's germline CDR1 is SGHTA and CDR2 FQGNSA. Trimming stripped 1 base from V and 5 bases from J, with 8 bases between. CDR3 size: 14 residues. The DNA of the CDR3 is TGTGCCAGCAGCTTAGTTACAGGGAATGAAAAACTGTTTTTT. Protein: CASSLVTGNEKLFF.

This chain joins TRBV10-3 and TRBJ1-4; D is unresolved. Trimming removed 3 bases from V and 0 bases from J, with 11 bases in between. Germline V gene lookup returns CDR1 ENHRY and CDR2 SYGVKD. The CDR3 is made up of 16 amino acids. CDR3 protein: CAISELWGPTNEKLFF. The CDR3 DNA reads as TGTGCCATCAGTGAACTCTGGGGTCCAACTAATGAAAAACTGTTTTTT.

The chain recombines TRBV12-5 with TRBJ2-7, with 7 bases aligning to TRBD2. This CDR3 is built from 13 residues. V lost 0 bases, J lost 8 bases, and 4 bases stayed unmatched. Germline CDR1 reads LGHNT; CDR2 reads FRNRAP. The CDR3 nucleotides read TGTGCTAGTGGTTTGGTAAGCGGGGACCAGCAGTACTTC. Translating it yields CASGLVSGDQQYF.

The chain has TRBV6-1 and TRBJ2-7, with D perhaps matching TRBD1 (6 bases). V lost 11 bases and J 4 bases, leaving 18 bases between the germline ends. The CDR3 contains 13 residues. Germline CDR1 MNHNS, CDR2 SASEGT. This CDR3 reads CAGGQGLSYEQYF. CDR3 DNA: TGTGCCGGCGGCCAGGGGTTGTCTTACGAGCAGTACTTC.

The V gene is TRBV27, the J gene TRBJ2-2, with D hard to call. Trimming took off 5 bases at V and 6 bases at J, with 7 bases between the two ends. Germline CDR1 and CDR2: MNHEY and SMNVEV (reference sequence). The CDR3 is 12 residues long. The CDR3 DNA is TGTGCCAGCAGTCTCGGTTCCGGGGAGCTGTTTTTT. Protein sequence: CASSLGSGELFF.

DNA for the CDR3: TGTGCCAGCAGTTTAGGAGCTAGCTACGAGCAGTACTTC. This gives the protein CASSLGASYEQYF. This chain joins TRBV27 and TRBJ2-7; D call uncertain. Germline V gives CDR1 MNHEY, CDR2 SMNVEV (reference sequence). Trimming stripped 2 bases from V and 3 bases from J, with 8 bases between. The CDR3 is 13 residues long.

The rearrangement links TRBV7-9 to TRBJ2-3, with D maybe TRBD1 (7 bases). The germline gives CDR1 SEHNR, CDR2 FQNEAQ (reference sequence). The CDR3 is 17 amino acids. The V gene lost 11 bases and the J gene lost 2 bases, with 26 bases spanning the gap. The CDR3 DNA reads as TGTGCCTGCTCCTTTGGGCAGGGGGGTTCCCTCACAGATACGCAGTATTTT. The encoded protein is CACSFGQGGSLTDTQYF.

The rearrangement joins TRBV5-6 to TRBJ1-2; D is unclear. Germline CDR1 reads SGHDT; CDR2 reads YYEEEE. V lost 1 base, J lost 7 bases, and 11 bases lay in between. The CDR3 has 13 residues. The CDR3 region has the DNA TGTGCCAGCAGCTTGTCCGGCGTTACTGGCTACACCTTC. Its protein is CASSLSGVTGYTF.